This T cell receptor beta chain came from a study of identical twins. TCRdb redid the calling of the 5' RACE reads with MiXCR, one entry per CDR3 protein. The profile covers hundreds of thousands of distinct CDR3 sequences, with 15% to 20% appearing a single time and approximately 14% taken by the ten largest. In every case, the donor was a healthy Caucasian. Study observations and caveats: Shared out-of-frame alpha sequences (those common to twins) showed excess low generation probability. Insertions ran lower in abundant cord blood beta clonotypes, though not in memory repertoires.

Comment on this clonotype: The target antigen is unknown.

V was pared by 4 bases and J by 5 bases, with 11 bases between. Germline V lookup: CDR1 SGHVS, CDR2 FNYEAQ. The CDR3 spans 14 residues. The same data also contributed to another study, on T cells expressing NK-cell markers.

This sequence originates from a woman younger than 30 in good health. The chain has TRBV7-6 and TRBJ2-2; no clear D. The sequencing sample was made of PBMCs. CDR3 bases: TGTGCCAGCAGCTCAAACGCTACAACCGGGGAGCTGTTTTTT. It specifies CASSSNATTGELFF.